The 5 T cell receptor beta chains presented below share a single source sample, sequenced in a study of blood T cell repertoires in COVID-19. Clones were read by immunoSEQ multiplex PCR, and TCRdb kept only the in-frame ones, dropping some. The sample consists of more than 70,000 clones, about nine tenths of them appearing once. Input material: peripheral blood. Receptor source: a man in his fifties or sixties with active or convalescent COVID-19.

CDR3 sequence: CASVRDRGQDEQYF. The CDR3 DNA reads TGTGCCAGCGTCCGGGACAGGGGGCAGGACGAGCAGTACTTC. The chain employs TRBV6-5 and TRBJ2-7; 12 bases map to TRBD1. The germline CDR1 and CDR2 sequences are MNHEY and SVGAGI. The CDR3 length is 14 residues. V trimming: 8 bases; J trimming: 5 bases; junction bases outside the gene matches: 7.

The chain has TRBV24-1 and TRBJ1-2; weak D call: TRBD1 (5 bases). Deletions cut 4 bases from V and 1 base from J, with 9 bases between. This CDR3 region has 14 residues. The V gene's germline CDR1 is KGHDR and CDR2 SFDVKD. In DNA, the CDR3 is TGTGCCACCAGTGACCGGACATTTAACTATGGCTACACCTTC. Residues: CATSDRTFNYGYTF.

The chain joins TRBV21-1 to TRBJ2-7; TRBD2, the D gene given by the table, was not confirmed from the DNA. TRBV21-1 is recorded as a pseudogene. CDR3 length: 18 amino acids. CDR3 coding DNA: TGTGCCAGCAGCAAAGCTCGGGCCCGGGGGGGCCCGAGTAACGAGCAGTACTTC. Protein sequence: CASSKARARGGPSNEQYF.

The chain joins TRBV9 to TRBJ2-3; no definite D call. CDR3 size: 14 residues. The V gene lost 3 bases and the J gene lost 2 bases, with 10 bases spanning the gap. Germline values: CDR1 SGDLS, CDR2 YYNGEE. The chain's CDR3 is CASSAGSYTDTQYF. Written as DNA, the CDR3 is TGTGCCAGCAGCGCCGGGTCTTACACAGATACGCAGTATTTT.

The chain carries TRBV12-3 or TRBV12-4 and TRBJ1-1; 7 nucleotides agree with TRBD1. With V trimmed by 6 bases and J by 0 bases, 1 base remained unmatched. CDR3 length: 13 amino acids. The CDR3 sequence is CASRGTVNTEAFF. Written as DNA, the CDR3 is TGTGCCAGCAGGGGGACAGTGAACACTGAAGCTTTCTTT.